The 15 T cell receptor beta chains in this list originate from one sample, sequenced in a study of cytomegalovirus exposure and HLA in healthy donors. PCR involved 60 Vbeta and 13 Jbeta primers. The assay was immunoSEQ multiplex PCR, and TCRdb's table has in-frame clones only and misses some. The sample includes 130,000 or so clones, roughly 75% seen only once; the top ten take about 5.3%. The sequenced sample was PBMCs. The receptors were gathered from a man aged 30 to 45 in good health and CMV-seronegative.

The CDR3 spells CASSEQGRGVETQYF. The DNA for the CDR3 is TGTGCCAGCAGTGAACAGGGTCGGGGGGTAGAGACCCAGTACTTC. V gene TRBV6-1 combines with J gene TRBJ2-5; 7 bases are a match to TRBD2. Germline lookup yields CDR1 MNHNS and CDR2 SASEGT. CDR3 size: 15 residues. The trim removed 2 bases at V and 4 bases at J, leaving 7 bases unmatched.

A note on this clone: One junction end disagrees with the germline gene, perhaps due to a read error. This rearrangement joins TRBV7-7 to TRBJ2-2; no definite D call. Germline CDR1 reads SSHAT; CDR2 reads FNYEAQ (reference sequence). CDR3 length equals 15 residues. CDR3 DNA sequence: TGTGCTAGCAGCTTATCAGTGCATGGCACCGGGGAGCTGTTTTTT. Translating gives CASSLSVHGTGELFF. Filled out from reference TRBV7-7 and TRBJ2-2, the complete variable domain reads GAGVSQSPRYKVTKRGQDVTLRCDPISSHATLYWYQQALGQGPEFLTYFNYEAQPDKSGLPSDRFSAERPEGSISTLTIQRTEQRDSAMYRCASSLSVHGTGELFFGEGSRLTVL.

The CDR3 DNA is TGTGCCAGCAGCCGCCGACTAGCGGGAGAAGAGACCCAGTACTTC. This gives the protein CASSRRLAGEETQYF. The chain joins TRBV4-2 to TRBJ2-5; 12 nucleotides match TRBD2. Looked up from germline, CDR1 is LGHNA and CDR2 is YNFKEQ. V gave up 4 bases and J gave up 3 bases; unmatched junction bases: 3. CDR3 length: 15 amino acids.

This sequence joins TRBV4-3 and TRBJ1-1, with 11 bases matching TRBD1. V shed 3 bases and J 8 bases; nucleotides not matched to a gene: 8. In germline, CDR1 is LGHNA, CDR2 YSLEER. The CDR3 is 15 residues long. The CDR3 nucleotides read TGCGCCAGCAGCCACCGCCGGGACAGGGGGGAGGAAGCTTTCTTT. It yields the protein CASSHRRDRGEEAFF.

Here the CDR3 reads CATSRDPTVSGNTIYF. CDR3 DNA sequence: TGTGCCACCAGCAGAGATCCGACAGTCTCTGGAAACACCATATATTTT. The J gene is TRBJ1-3, the V gene TRBV15; D is perhaps TRBD1 (5 bases). The ends were cut back, 0 bases at V and 0 bases at J, with 9 bases in the middle. This CDR3 is 16 amino acids long. Germline CDR1 is LNHNV and CDR2 is YYDKDF (reference sequence).

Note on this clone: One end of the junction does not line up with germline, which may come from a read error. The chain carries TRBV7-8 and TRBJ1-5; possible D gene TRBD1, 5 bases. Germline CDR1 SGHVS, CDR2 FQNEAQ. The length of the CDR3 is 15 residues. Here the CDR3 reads CASSLRDSLNQPLHF. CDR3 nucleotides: TGTGCCAGCAGCTTAAGAGACAGTTTAAATCAGCCCCTGCATTTT.

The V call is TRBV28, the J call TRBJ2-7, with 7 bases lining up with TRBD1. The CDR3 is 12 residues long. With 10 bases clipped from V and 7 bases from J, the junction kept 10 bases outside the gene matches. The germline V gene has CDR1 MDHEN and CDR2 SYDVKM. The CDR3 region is CATRTGTLEQYF. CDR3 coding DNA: TGTGCCACCAGGACAGGTACCTTGGAGCAGTACTTC. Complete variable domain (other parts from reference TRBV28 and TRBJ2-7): DVKVTQSSRYLVKRTGEKVFLECVQDMDHENMFWYRQDPGLGLRLIYFSYDVKMKEKGDIPEGYSVSREKKERFSLILESASTNQTSMYLCATRTGTLEQYFGPGTRLTVT.

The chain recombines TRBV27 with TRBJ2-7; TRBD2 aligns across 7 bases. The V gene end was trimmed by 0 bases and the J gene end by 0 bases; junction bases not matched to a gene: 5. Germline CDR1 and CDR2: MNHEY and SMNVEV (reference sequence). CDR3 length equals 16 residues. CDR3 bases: TGTGCCAGCAGTTTATCAAGCGGGGCCTTCTCCTACGAGCAGTACTTC. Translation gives CASSLSSGAFSYEQYF.

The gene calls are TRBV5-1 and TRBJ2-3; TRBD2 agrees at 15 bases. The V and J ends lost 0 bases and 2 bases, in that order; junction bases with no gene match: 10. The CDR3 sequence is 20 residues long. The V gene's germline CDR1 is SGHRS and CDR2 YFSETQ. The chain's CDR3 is CASSLAASGLAGGYTDTQYF. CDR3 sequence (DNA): TGCGCCAGCAGCTTGGCTGCCTCAGGACTAGCGGGAGGGTACACAGATACGCAGTATTTT.

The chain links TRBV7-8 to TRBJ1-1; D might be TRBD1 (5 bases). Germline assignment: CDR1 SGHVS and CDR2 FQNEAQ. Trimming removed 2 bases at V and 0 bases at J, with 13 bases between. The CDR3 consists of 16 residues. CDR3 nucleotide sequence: TGTGCCAGCAGCTTAACATGGGGCGAGGTGAACACTGAAGCTTTCTTT. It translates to CASSLTWGEVNTEAFF.

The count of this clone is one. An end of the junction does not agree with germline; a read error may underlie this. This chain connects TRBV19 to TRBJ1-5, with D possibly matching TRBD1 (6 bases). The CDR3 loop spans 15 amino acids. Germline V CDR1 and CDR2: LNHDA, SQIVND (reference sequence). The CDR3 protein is CASSIPRGGGQPQHF. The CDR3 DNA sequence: TGTGCCAGTAGTATACCCCGGGGGGGCGGTCAGCCGCAGCATTTT.

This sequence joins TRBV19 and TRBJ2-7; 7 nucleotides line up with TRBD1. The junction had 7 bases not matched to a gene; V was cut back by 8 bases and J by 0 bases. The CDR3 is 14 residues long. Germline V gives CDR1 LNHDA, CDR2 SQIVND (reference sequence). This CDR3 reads CASRQGSSSYEQYF. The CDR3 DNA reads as TGTGCCAGTCGACAGGGATCAAGCTCCTACGAGCAGTACTTC.

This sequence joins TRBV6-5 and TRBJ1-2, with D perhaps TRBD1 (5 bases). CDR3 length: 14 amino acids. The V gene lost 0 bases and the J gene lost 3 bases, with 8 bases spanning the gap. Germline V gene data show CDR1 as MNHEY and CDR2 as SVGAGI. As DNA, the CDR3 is TGTGCCAGCAGTTACTCTTCAGGGTACTATGGCTACACCTTC. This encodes CASSYSSGYYGYTF.

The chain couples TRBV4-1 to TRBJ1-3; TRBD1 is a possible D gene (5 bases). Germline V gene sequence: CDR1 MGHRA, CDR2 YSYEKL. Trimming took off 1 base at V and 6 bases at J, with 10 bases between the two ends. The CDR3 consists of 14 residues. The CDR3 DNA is TGCGCCAGCAGCCAAGTGCGGGGGGAAAACACCATATATTTT. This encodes CASSQVRGENTIYF.

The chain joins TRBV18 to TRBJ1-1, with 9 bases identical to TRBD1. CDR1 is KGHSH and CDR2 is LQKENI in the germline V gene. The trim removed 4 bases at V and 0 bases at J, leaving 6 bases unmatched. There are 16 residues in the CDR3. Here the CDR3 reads CASSQRTGEVNTEAFF. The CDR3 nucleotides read TGTGCCAGCTCACAACGGACAGGGGAGGTGAACACTGAAGCTTTCTTT.